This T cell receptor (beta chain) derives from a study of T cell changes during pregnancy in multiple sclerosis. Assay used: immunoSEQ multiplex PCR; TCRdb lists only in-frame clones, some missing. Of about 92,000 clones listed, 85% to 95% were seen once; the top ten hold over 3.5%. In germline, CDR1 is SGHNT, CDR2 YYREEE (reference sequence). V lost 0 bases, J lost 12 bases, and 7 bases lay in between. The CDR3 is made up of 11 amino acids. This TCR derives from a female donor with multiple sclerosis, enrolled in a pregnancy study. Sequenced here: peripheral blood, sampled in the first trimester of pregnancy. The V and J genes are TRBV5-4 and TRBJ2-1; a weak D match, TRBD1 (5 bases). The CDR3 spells CASSLEGLQFF. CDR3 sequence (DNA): TGTGCCAGCAGCTTGGAGGGGTTGCAGTTCTTC.